Listed below are T cell receptor beta chains from one sample, sequenced in a study of shared clonotypes between healthy human individuals. The data were produced by immunoSEQ multiplex PCR, yet TCRdb's version contains in-frame clones alone and is incomplete. The sample has approximately 980,000 clones; about 80% are singletons. The sample was memory CD4+ T cells sorted from blood. The receptors here all came from a young man in good health. CDR3s include the opening cysteine and the closing phenylalanine or tryptophan. The order of the fields is CDR3 DNA, CDR3 protein, D gene, clone size, J gene, V gene. The D gene is left open where the match is weak. The size entry is marked missing in some rows and otherwise reads once, few, many or a size class.

DNA: TGTGCCAGCAGCCCAGGGTCAGGTCAGCCCCAGCATTTT
CDR3: CASSPGSGQPQHF
D: -
size: -
J: TRBJ1-5
V: TRBV25-1

DNA: TGTGCCTGGAGCGGGTCCTACAATGAGCAGTTCTTC
CDR3: CAWSGSYNEQFF
D: -
size: -
J: TRBJ2-1
V: TRBV30

DNA: TGTGCCAGCAGTTACTTGGGGGCATCTGGCTACACCTTC
CDR3: CASSYLGASGYTF
D: -
size: once
J: TRBJ1-2
V: TRBV6-6

DNA: TGTGCCAGCAGCTTAGCGCAGAGTAACACTGAAGCTTTCTTT
CDR3: CASSLAQSNTEAFF
D: -
size: -
J: TRBJ1-1
V: TRBV7-6

DNA: TGTGCCAGCTCACCGGGGGCAGCTAGCTCCTACGAGCAGTACTTC
CDR3: CASSPGAASSYEQYF
D: -
size: once
J: TRBJ2-7
V: TRBV18

DNA: TGTGCCAGCAGGGATGACACAGGGGCCAACTATGGCTACACCTTC
CDR3: CASRDDTGANYGYTF
D: TRBD1
size: -
J: TRBJ1-2
V: TRBV2

DNA: TGTGCCAGCAGCTCGCAGGGGGCAACTAATGAAAAACTGTTTTTT
CDR3: CASSSQGATNEKLFF
D: TRBD1
size: -
J: TRBJ1-4
V: TRBV11-2

DNA: TGTGCCACCAGCAGAGATCATGGCGCCGGGGAGCTGTTTTTT
CDR3: CATSRDHGAGELFF
D: -
size: -
J: TRBJ2-2
V: TRBV15

DNA: TGTGCCAGCAGTGAAACATGGGGGCAGGCTTTTCACTCCTACAATGAGCAGTTCTTC
CDR3: CASSETWGQAFHSYNEQFF
D: -
size: -
J: TRBJ2-1
V: TRBV6-1

DNA: TGTGCCAGCTCCCGCGGACTAGCGGGGGTCAACACCGGGGAGCTGTTTTTT
CDR3: CASSRGLAGVNTGELFF
D: TRBD2
size: few
J: TRBJ2-2
V: TRBV18

DNA: TGTGCCAGCAGTTACGTGGGGCTGATGAACACTGAAGCTTTCTTT
CDR3: CASSYVGLMNTEAFF
D: -
size: once
J: TRBJ1-1
V: TRBV6-5